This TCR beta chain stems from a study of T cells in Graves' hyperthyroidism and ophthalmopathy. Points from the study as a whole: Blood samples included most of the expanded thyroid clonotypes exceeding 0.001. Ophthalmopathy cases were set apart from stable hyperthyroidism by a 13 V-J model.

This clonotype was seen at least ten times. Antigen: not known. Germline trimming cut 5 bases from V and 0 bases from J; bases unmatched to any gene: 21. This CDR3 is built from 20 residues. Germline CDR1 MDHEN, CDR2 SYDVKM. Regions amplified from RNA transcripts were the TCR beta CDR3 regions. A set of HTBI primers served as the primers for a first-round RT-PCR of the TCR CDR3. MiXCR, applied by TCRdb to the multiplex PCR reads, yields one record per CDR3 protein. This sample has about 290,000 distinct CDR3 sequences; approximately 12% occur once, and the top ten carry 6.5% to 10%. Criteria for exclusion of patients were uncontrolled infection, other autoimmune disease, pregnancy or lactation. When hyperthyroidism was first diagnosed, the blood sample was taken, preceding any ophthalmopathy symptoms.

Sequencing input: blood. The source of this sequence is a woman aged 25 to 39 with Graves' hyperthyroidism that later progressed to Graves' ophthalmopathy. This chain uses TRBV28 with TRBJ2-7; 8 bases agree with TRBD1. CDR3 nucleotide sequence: TGTGCCAGCAGTACCTCCTTTGTGACAGGGGTTCTTTGGAGCTCCTACGAGCAGTACTTC. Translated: CASSTSFVTGVLWSSYEQYF.